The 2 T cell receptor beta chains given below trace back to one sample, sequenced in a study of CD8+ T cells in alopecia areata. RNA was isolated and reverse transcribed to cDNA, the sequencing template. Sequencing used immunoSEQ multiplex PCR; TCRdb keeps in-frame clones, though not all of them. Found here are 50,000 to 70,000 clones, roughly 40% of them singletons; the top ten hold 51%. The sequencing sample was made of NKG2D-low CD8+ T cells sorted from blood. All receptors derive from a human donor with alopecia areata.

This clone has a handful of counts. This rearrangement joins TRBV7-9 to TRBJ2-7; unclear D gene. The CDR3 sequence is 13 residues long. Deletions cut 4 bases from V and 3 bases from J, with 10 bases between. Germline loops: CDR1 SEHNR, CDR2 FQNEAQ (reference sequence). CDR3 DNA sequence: TGTGCCAGCAGCTCCATGGACCGCTACGAGCAGTACTTC. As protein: CASSSMDRYEQYF.

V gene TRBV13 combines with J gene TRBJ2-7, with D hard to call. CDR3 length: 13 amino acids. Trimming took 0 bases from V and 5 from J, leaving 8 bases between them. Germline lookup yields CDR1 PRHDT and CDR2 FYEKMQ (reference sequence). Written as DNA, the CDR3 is TGTGCCAGCAGCTTAGGGTCCGCTAACGAGCAGTACTTC. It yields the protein CASSLGSANEQYF.